The clone carrying this T cell receptor (beta chain) was detected only once. Profiled with immunoSEQ multiplex PCR; TCRdb holds only in-frame clones, not every one. The sample yields 93,000 or so clones, roughly nine tenths seen once. The data originate from a study of T cell changes during pregnancy in multiple sclerosis. The germline CDR1 and CDR2 sequences are SGHTA and FQGNSA. The ends lost 4 bases at V and 5 bases at J; junction bases unmatched: 7. CDR3 length equals 17 residues. The chain uses TRBV7-2 and TRBJ2-3; 15 nucleotides line up with TRBD2. The origin of this receptor is a female donor with multiple sclerosis, enrolled in a pregnancy study. Sequenced material: peripheral blood, taken after pregnancy. CDR3 amino acids: CASSSGPGLAGGDTQYF. In nucleotides, the CDR3 is TGTGCCAGCAGCTCAGGCCCGGGACTAGCGGGGGGAGATACGCAGTATTTT.